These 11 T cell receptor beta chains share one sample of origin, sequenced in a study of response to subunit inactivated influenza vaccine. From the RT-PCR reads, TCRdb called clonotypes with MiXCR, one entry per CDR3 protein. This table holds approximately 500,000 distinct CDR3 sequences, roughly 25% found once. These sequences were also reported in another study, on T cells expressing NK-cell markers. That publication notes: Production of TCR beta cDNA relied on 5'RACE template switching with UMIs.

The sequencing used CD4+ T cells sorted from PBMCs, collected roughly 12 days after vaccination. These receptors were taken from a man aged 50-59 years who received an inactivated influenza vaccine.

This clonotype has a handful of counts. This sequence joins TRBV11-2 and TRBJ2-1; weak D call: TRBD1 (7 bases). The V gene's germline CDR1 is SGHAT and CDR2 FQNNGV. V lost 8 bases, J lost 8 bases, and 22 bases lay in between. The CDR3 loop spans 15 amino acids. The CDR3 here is CASRSLGQGGHEQFF. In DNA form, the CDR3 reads TGTGCCAGCCGATCGCTGGGGCAGGGGGGCCATGAGCAGTTCTTC. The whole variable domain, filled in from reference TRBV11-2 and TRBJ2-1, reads EAGVAQSPRYKIIEKRQSVAFWCNPISGHATLYWYQQILGQGPKLLIQFQNNGVVDDSQLPKDRFSAERLKGVDSTLKIQPAKLEDSAVYLCASRSLGQGGHEQFFGPGTRLTVL.

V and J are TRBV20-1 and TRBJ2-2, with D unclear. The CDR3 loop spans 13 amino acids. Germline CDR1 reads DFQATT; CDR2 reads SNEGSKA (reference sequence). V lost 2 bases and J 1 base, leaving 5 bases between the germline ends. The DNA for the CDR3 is TGCAGTGCTAGAAAGCAGAACACCGGGGAGCTGTTTTTT. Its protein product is CSARKQNTGELFF.

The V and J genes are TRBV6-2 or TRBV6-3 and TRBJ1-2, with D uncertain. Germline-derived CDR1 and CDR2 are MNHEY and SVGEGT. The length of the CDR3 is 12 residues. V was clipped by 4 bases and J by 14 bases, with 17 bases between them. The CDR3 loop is CASSSQNRQGTF. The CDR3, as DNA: TGTGCCAGCAGTTCGCAAAACAGACAAGGTACCTTC.

The CDR3 is CASSERDFQPQHF. The DNA for the CDR3 is TGTGCCAGCAGTGAAAGGGACTTCCAGCCCCAGCATTTT. The J gene is TRBJ1-5, the V gene TRBV27; D might be TRBD1 (5 bases). CDR3 length equals 13 residues. The germline V gene encodes CDR1 MNHEY and CDR2 SMNVEV (reference sequence). Trimming stripped 5 bases from V and 7 bases from J, with 12 bases between.

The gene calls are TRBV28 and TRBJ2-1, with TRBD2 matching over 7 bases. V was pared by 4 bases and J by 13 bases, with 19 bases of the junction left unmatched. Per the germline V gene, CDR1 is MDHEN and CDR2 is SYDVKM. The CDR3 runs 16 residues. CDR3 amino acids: CASSSPGLSVRVGQFF. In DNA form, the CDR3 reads TGTGCCAGCAGTTCACCGGGACTATCTGTAAGAGTGGGACAGTTCTTC.

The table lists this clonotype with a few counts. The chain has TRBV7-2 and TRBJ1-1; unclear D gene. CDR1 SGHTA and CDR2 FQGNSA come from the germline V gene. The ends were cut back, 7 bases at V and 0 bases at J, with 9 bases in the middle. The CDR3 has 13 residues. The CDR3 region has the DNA TGTGCCAGCAAAGTGGGCATGAACACTGAAGCTTTCTTT. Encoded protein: CASKVGMNTEAFF.

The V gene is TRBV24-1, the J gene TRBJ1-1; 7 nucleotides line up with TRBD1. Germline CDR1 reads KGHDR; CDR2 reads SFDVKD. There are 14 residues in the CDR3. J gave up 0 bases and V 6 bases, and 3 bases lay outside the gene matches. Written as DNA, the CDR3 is TGTGCCACCAGTACAGGGGCGATGAACACTGAAGCTTTCTTT. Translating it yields CATSTGAMNTEAFF.

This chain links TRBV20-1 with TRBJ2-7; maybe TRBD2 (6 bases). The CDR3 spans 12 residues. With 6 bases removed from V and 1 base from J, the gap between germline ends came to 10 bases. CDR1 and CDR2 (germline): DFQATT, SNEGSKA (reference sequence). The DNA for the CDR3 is TGCAGTGCCACCCGGGGGTCCTACGAGCAGTACTTC. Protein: CSATRGSYEQYF.

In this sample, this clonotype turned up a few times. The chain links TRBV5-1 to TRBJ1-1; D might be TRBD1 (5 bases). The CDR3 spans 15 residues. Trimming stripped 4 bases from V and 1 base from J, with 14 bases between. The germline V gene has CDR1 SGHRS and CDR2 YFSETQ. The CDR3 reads CASSKEPGTNTEAFF. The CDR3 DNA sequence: TGCGCCAGCAGCAAAGAACCGGGGACGAACACTGAAGCTTTCTTT.

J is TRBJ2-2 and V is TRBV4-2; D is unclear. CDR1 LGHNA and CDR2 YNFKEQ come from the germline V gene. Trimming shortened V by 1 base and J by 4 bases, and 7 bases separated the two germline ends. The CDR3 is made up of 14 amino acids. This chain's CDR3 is CASSQALGTGELFF. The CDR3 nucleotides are TGTGCCAGCAGCCAAGCGCTGGGCACCGGGGAGCTGTTTTTT.

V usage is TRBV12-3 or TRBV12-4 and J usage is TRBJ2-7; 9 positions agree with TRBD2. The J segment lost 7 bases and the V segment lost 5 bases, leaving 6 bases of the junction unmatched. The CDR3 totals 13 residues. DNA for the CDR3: TGTGCCAGCAGTACACTAGCGGGCTTAGAGCAGTACTTC. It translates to CASSTLAGLEQYF.